Listed below are T cell receptor beta chains from one sample, sequenced in a study of T cell responses to AZD1222 COVID-19 vaccine. Libraries were prepared by immunoSEQ multiplex PCR; TCRdb keeps only in-frame clonotypes and omits some of them. The profile shows about 130,000 clones, roughly 88% of them singletons. This specimen consisted of peripheral blood, obtained on day 0 of MenACWY control vaccination. The receptors were gathered from an adult in good health. Both conserved end residues are part of each CDR3. Each record gives: J gene, clone size, D gene, V gene, CDR3 DNA, CDR3 protein. D genes are given only for firm matches. Clone size appears in some rows only: once, few, many, or a class for an expanded clone.

TRBJ2-7,NA,TRBD2,TRBV28,TGTGCCAGCAGTTTAAACTCCGGGACTAGCGGGAGGGAATACGAGCAGTACTTC,CASSLNSGTSGREYEQYF
TRBJ1-1,NA,NA,TRBV6-5,TGTGCCAGCGCCGACTATATCGGAGATGCTGAAGCTTTCTTT,CASADYIGDAEAFF
TRBJ1-1,NA,NA,TRBV5-4,TGTGCCAGCAGCTTGGTTTCGAACACTGAAGCTTTCTTT,CASSLVSNTEAFF
TRBJ2-7,NA,NA,TRBV6-5,TGTGCCAGCAGTAGGGGCCCTCTATCCCATAGTTTTAGGTTC,CASSRGPLSHSFRF
TRBJ2-7,few,NA,TRBV19,TGTGCCAGTAGTACTCTAGGTATCCACGAGCAGTACTTC,CASSTLGIHEQYF
TRBJ2-3,NA,TRBD2,TRBV5-1,TGCGCCAGCAGCTTGGTAGTGCGACTAGCAGCCACAGATACGCAGTATTTT,CASSLVVRLAATDTQYF
TRBJ1-2,NA,NA,TRBV19,TGTGCCAGTAGCTCTACCGGGACGGGTAATAGGGGCGGCTACACCTTC,CASSSTGTGNRGGYTF
TRBJ2-1,NA,NA,TRBV27,TGTGCCAGCAGTTCCCACAGCGGCGAGCAGTTCTTC,CASSSHSGEQFF
TRBJ1-2,few,TRBD1,TRBV30,TGTGCCTGGAACGGGGACAGCGCGGGAGGCTACACCTTC,CAWNGDSAGGYTF
TRBJ1-1,NA,TRBD1,TRBV5-1,TGCGCCAGCAGCCAAACAGGGGCCGTGTGGAACACTGAAGCTTTCTTT,CASSQTGAVWNTEAFF
TRBJ2-1,NA,TRBD2,TRBV7-3,TGTGCCAGCAGCGATCCCGGGACTAGCGGAGAAAGGAATGAGCAGTTCTTC,CASSDPGTSGERNEQFF
TRBJ2-7,NA,NA,TRBV5-4,TGTGCCAGCAGCACTGACAGGCGAAGAGCTTCCTACGAGCAGTACTTC,CASSTDRRRASYEQYF
TRBJ2-7,once,TRBD2,TRBV6-5,TGTGCCAGCAGACCTGGGACTAGCGGAGCCTACGAGCAGTACTTC,CASRPGTSGAYEQYF
TRBJ1-2,NA,TRBD1,TRBV28,TGTGCCAGCAGTTTACATCTGGGGACAGGGAGATTCTATGGCTACACCTTC,CASSLHLGTGRFYGYTF
TRBJ2-1,NA,NA,TRBV9,TGTGCCAGCAGCGTCGACTCCTACAATGAGCAGTTCTTC,CASSVDSYNEQFF
TRBJ2-7,NA,TRBD1,TRBV4-2,TGTGCCAGCAGCGCACGACAGGGAGTATTCTACGAGCAGTACTTC,CASSARQGVFYEQYF
TRBJ2-1,NA,TRBD2,TRBV14,TGTGCCAGCAGCCCCCTGACTAGCGGGAGGCCCGGGGGTAGGTTCTTC,CASSPLTSGRPGGRFF
TRBJ1-6,NA,NA,TRBV5-4,TGTGCCAGCAGCACCTACCGGGACCGAGGTTCACCCCTCCACTTT,CASSTYRDRGSPLHF
TRBJ2-7,NA,NA,TRBV18,TGTGCCAGCTCACCACCTATCCCAGCAAACCACGAGCAGTACTTC,CASSPPIPANHEQYF
TRBJ2-7,NA,TRBD2,TRBV7-2,TGTGCCAGCAGCTTAGCTGTCAGCAGACTAGCGGGAAGGTACGAGCAGTACTTC,CASSLAVSRLAGRYEQYF
TRBJ2-7,NA,TRBD1,TRBV24-1,TGTGCCACCAGTGACTCGGGACAGGGGGTCTCCTACGAGCAGTACTTC,CATSDSGQGVSYEQYF
TRBJ2-2,NA,NA,TRBV27,TGTGCCAGCAGTTTAGCCCCCCCCGGGGAGCTGTTTTTT,CASSLAPPGELFF
TRBJ1-2,NA,NA,TRBV28,TGTGCCAGCAGTTTAGTCAGGGGCCTCTATGGCTACACCTTC,CASSLVRGLYGYTF
TRBJ1-3,NA,NA,TRBV7-9,TGTGCCAGCAGCTCGACGGGCCCGGCAGGAAACACCATATATTTT,CASSSTGPAGNTIYF
TRBJ1-5,NA,NA,TRBV19,TGTGCCAGTAGTATCGGCAGGGAGAGGCAGCCCCAGCATTTT,CASSIGRERQPQHF
TRBJ2-1,NA,TRBD2,TRBV11-2,TGTGCCAGCAGCGCAGGCTTTAGCGGGAGGGCCTACAATGAGCAGTTCTTC,CASSAGFSGRAYNEQFF
TRBJ1-2,few,NA,TRBV30,TGTGCCTGGAGCCCCCAGGGGAGGACGGTGTATGGCTACACCTTC,CAWSPQGRTVYGYTF
TRBJ1-1,NA,NA,TRBV10-3,TGTGCCATCAGTGAGTCCAGTACTGAAGCTTTCTTT,CAISESSTEAFF
TRBJ2-7,NA,TRBD2,TRBV5-1,TGCGCCAGCAGCGGGACTAGCGGGAGTGGCGAGCAGTACTTC,CASSGTSGSGEQYF